This T cell receptor (beta chain) is from a study of T cell responses to AZD1222 COVID-19 vaccine (dated by TCRdb to 2020 to 2022). Context from the whole study: A total of under 250 trial participants underwent TCR sequencing, of whom about 200 had received two doses of AZD1222 and around 25 had received two doses of the MenACWY control vaccine. Trial participants were enrolled by age into subgroups of 18-55, 56-69 and 70-plus years, and around 150, 28 and 57 TCR-sequenced participants, respectively, were included in these subgroups. General conclusions and limits of the study: The whole spike protein was spanned by vaccine-associated CD4 TCRs, and dominant responses were seen in regions 160-218 and 743-854. Most participants were white British and females outnumbered males, and the authors suggested that clonal diversity may have been underestimated. Because no day 14 peak-response samples were available, repertoires were characterized only after the peak T cell response. Reportedly, close to half of the unique spike-specific TCRs recognized epitopes lying outside the regions that are mutated in the B.1.351 and B.1.1.7 variants. Conclusions about previously exposed vaccinees were limited because only a handful of AZD1222 recipients were SARS-CoV-2 seropositive at baseline. Spike-specific TCR breadth and depth rose significantly after two AZD1222 doses compared with day 0 and with MenACWY recipients. In the small 56-69-year group, the increase in depth fell short of significance, most likely because of low power.

The germline V gene encodes CDR1 SGHRS and CDR2 YFSETQ. V is pared back by 4 bases and J by 4 bases, with 21 bases lying between the germline termini. The CDR3 runs 17 amino acids, cysteine and phenylalanine included. The only DNA kept is the CDR3, 51 bases in frame from the first base. The CDR3 regions of human TCRbeta chains were subjected to immunosequencing. Concerning the study's data processing: Repertoire TCRs were matched against a reference library of SARS-CoV-2-specific TCRs generated with the MIRA antigen-specificity platform. Breadth was defined as the fraction of unique TCRs that were SARS-CoV-2-associated, and depth was defined as the fraction of total T cells that were SARS-CoV-2-associated. Using the MIRA data, each spike-specific TCR was assigned both to the spike region to which the TCR was reactive and to a CD4 or CD8 class. Log10-transformed breadth and depth values were compared by one-way ANOVA with Sidak's multiple comparisons tests. TCRdb mirrors the immuneACCESS table, restricted to in-frame sequences. Some clones are absent from its copies; in checked studies, under half trace to an unresolved V gene, and the reason for the others is unknown. V and J calls and clone size are those listed in that table; D and trimming were worked out from the DNA. Counted in this sample were roughly 98,000 clones; approximately 84% of them appeared once. Together, the top ten hold approximately 15% of the sample.

According to the study, the label for this sample's time point signals: about 28 days (+/-7) after the second vaccine dose. AZD1222 recipients whose second dose came at about 4 weeks and those whose second dose came at about 12 weeks were combined into one group, since spike-specific TCR depth and breadth did not differ between the two schedules. Samples from vaccinated people were obtained from the UK trials COV001 and COV002, which included a single-blind randomized controlled phase 2/3 trial of AZD1222 (ChAdOx1 nCoV-19) in healthy adults. Trial participant PBMC samples were collected at day 0 and day 28 after the second dose for TCRbeta chain sequencing. The table lists this clone with a few counts. What this receptor recognizes is not known. Base quality data are lacking; no much larger clone is found one base away.

This specimen was peripheral blood, taken 28 days after the second AZD1222 dose. Recombination connected TRBV5-1 to TRBJ2-4; a tentative D call is TRBD1 (6 bases match). The sequence came from an adult who received the AZD1222 COVID-19 vaccine. The CDR3 amino acid sequence is: CASSPAEAGANKNIQYF. The DNA sequence reads TGCGCCAGCAGCCCCGCGGAGGCAGGGGCCAATAAAAACATTCAGTACTTC.